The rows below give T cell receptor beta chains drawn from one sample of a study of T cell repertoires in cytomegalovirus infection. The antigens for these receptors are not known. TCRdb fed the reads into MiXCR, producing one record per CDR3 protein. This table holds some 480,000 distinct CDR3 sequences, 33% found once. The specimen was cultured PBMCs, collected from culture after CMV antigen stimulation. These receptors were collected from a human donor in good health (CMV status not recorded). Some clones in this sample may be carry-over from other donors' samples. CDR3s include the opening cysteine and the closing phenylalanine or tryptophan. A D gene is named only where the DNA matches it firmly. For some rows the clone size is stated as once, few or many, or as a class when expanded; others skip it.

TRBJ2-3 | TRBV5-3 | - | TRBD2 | TGTGCCAGAAGCTTGGAGGCTAGCGGGAGGGCCAAGGTTCCAGATACGCAGTATTTT | CARSLEASGRAKVPDTQYF
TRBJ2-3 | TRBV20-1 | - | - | TGCAGTGCAAGGAGAGATACGCAGTATTTT | CSARRDTQYF
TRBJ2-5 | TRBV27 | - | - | TGTGCCAGCAGCTTAGTGGGGGGGCGCAGCTTGGAGACCCAGTACTTC | CASSLVGGRSLETQYF
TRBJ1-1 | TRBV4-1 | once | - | TGCGCCAGCAGCCAAGGGGTGGACACTGAAGCTTTCTTT | CASSQGVDTEAFF
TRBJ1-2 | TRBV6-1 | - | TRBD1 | TGTGCCAGCAGCACAGGGGTGTATGGCTACACCTTC | CASSTGVYGYTF
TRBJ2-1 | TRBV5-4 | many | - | TGTGCCAGCAGCTTGGATCTCGCGGCTTACCTAGATGAGCAGTTCTTC | CASSLDLAAYLDEQFF
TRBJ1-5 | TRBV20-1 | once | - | TGCAGTGCTAGTGCAGGGAGCAATCAGCCCCAGCATTTT | CSASAGSNQPQHF
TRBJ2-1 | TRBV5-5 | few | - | TGTGCCAGCAGCTTGGGGGAGCGAATATTCGATGAGCAGTTCTTC | CASSLGERIFDEQFF
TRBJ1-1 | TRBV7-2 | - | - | TGTGCCAGCAGCTTAGTGGGGGGGCTAGGTGAAGCTTTCTTT | CASSLVGGLGEAFF
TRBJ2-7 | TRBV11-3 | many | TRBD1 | TGTGCCAGCAGCCCCGGGACAGGGGAAAACGAGCAGTACTTC | CASSPGTGENEQYF
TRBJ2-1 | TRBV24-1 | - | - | TGTGCCACTGCCACAGGGACAAATGAGCAGTTCTTC | CATATGTNEQFF
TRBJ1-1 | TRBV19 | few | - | TGTGCCAGTAGTTTAACCCTCGGGACGGCAAACACTGAAGCTTTCTTT | CASSLTLGTANTEAFF
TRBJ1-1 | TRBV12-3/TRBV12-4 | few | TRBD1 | TGTGCCAGCCGGGACAGGGGAGGCACTGAAGCTTTCTTT | CASRDRGGTEAFF
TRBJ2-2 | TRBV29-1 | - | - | TGCAGCGGATTACAGGGTTGGTCGGCCGGGGAGCTGTTTTTT | CSGLQGWSAGELFF
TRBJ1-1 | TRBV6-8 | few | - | TGTGCCAGCAGTTACTCGACGGGGCAGATGAACACTGAAGCTTTCTTT | CASSYSTGQMNTEAFF
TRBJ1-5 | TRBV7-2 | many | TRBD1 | TGTGCCAGCAGCTTCGGGACAGGGGGCTGGCAGCCCCAGCATTTT | CASSFGTGGWQPQHF
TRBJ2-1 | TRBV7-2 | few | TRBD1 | TGTGCCAGCAGCTCCTCTGGACAGGGGGCTGAGCAGTTCTTC | CASSSSGQGAEQFF
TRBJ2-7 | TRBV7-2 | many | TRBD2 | TGTGCCAGCAGCCGGACCGGAACTAGCGGCTACGAGCAGTACTTC | CASSRTGTSGYEQYF
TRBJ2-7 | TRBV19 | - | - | TGTGCCAGTAGTAACCGCGGGGCTAGGTCCTACGAGCAGTACTTC | CASSNRGARSYEQYF
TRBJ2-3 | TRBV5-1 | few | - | TGCGCCAGCAGCCCCCTGGGGGGAGCCCCAACTAGCACAGATACGCAGTATTTT | CASSPLGGAPTSTDTQYF
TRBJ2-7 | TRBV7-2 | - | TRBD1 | TGTGCCAGCAGCTTAGGCATGGGCAGGGGGTACGAGCAGTACTTC | CASSLGMGRGYEQYF
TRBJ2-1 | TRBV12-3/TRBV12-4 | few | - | TGTGCCAGCAGTTCCCCGTTGAGAAGGGTGGATGAGCAGTTCTTC | CASSSPLRRVDEQFF